Sequencing of this TCR beta chain was carried out in a study of Graves' ophthalmopathy and Graves' hyperthyroidism. This clonotype was found many times. RNA transcripts provided the template for amplifying TCR beta CDR3 regions. In the first round, RT-PCR was carried out with HTBI primers, and a multiplex PCR formed the second round. Each CDR3 protein is one row after TCRdb ran MiXCR on the multiplex PCR reads. Here the sample spans 600,000 to 650,000 distinct CDR3 sequences, 20% to 25% being singletons. In germline, CDR1 is GTSNPN, CDR2 SVGIG (reference sequence). The CDR3 extends over 13 amino acids. V dropped 8 bases and J dropped 7 bases, with 15 bases sitting between them.

This TCR was sampled from a woman younger than 35 with stable Graves' hyperthyroidism. Some clones in this sample may be carry-over from other donors' samples. Sequencing input: peripheral blood. The chain uses TRBV30 and TRBJ1-6; D may be TRBD1 (5 bases). In DNA, the CDR3 is TGTGCCGTTCGGGGGGATCGGAATTCACCCCTCCACTTT. This sequence encodes CAVRGDRNSPLHF.